This T cell receptor (beta chain) is from a study of Graves' ophthalmopathy and Graves' hyperthyroidism. From RNA, the CDR3 regions of TCR beta chains were amplified and sequenced. RT-PCR with HTBI primers came first, then second-round multiplex PCR. TCRdb itself ran the multiplex PCR reads through MiXCR, one entry per CDR3 protein. Here the sample spans approximately 540,000 distinct CDR3 sequences, about 40% being singletons. There are 18 residues in the CDR3. Trimming cost V 0 bases and J 5 bases; bases outside gene matches: 12. Per germline, CDR1 SGHRS and CDR2 YFSETQ. The specimen sequenced was peripheral blood or thyroid tissue (not recorded which). V gene TRBV5-1 combines with J gene TRBJ1-4; 8 bases fit TRBD1. The TCR originated in an adult man with Graves' hyperthyroidism. The CDR3 bases are TGCGCCAGCAGCTTGGAATCGGGACAGGTATTGCGGAATGAAAAACTGTTTTTT. Residues: CASSLESGQVLRNEKLFF.